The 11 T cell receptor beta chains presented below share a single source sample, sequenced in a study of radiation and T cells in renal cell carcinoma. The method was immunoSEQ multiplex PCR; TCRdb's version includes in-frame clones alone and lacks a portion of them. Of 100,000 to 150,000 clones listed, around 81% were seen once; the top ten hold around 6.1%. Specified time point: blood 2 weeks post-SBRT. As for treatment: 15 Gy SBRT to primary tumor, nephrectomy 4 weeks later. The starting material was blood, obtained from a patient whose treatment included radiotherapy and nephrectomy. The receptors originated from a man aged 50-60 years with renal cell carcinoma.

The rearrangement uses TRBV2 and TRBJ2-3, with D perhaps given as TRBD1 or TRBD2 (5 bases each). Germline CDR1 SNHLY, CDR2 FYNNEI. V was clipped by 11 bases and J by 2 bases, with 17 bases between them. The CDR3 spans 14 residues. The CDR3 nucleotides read TGTGCCGGTCATTCGACGGGGCACACAGATACGCAGTATTTT. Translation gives CAGHSTGHTDTQYF. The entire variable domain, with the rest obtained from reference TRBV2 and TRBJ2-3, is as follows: EPEVTQTPSHQVTQMGQEVILRCVPISNHLYFYWYRQILGQKVEFLVSFYNNEISEKSEIFDDQFSVERPDGSNFTLKIRSTKLEDSAMYFCAGHSTGHTDTQYFGPGTRLTVL.

The CDR3 sequence is CASSEASGIYEQYF. The CDR3 coding sequence is TGTGCCAGCAGTGAGGCTAGCGGGATCTACGAGCAGTACTTC. This chain joins TRBV2 and TRBJ2-7; 9 positions match TRBD2. The CDR3 has 14 residues. Trimming removed 3 bases from V and 3 bases from J; junction bases left unmatched: 3. CDR1 and CDR2 from the germline V gene are SNHLY and FYNNEI. The full variable domain, rest sourced from reference TRBV2 and TRBJ2-7, is EPEVTQTPSHQVTQMGQEVILRCVPISNHLYFYWYRQILGQKVEFLVSFYNNEISEKSEIFDDQFSVERPDGSNFTLKIRSTKLEDSAMYFCASSEASGIYEQYFGPGTRLTVT.

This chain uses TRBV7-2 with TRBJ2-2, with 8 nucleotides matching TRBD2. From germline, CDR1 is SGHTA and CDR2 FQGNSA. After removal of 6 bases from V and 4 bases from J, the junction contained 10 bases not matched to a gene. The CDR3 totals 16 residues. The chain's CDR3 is CASSSPSGSPTGELFF. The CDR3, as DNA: TGTGCCAGCAGTTCCCCCAGCGGGAGTCCCACCGGGGAGCTGTTTTTT.

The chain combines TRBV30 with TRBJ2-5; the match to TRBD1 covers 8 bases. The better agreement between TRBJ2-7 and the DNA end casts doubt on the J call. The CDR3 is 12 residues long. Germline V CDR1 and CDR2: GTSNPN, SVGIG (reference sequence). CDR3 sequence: CAWGQGGDEQYF. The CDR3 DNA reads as TGTGCCTGGGGACAGGGTGGTGACGAGCAGTACTTC.

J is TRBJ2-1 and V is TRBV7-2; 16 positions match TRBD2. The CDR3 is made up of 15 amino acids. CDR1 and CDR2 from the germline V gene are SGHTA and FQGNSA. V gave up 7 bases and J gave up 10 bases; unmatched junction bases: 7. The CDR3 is CASTQGLAGGREQFF. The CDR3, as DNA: TGTGCCAGCACCCAGGGACTAGCGGGGGGGCGAGAGCAGTTCTTC.

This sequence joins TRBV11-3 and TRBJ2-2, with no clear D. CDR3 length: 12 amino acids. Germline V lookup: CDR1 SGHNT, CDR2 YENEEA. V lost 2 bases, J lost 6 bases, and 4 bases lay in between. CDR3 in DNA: TGTGCCAGCAGCTTAAGATCCGGGGAGCTGTTTTTT. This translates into CASSLRSGELFF.

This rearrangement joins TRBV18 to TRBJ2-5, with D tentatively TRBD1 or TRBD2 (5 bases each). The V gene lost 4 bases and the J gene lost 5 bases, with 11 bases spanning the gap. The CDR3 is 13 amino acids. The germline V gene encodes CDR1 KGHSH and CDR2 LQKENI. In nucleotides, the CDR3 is TGTGCCAGCTCACGGGGCAGGGAGGAGACCCAGTACTTC. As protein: CASSRGREETQYF. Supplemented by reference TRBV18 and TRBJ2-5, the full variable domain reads NAGVMQNPRHLVRRRGQEARLRCSPMKGHSHVYWYRQLPEEGLKFMVYLQKENIIDESGMPKERFSAEFPKEGPSILRIQQVVRGDSAAYFCASSRGREETQYFGPGTRLLVL.

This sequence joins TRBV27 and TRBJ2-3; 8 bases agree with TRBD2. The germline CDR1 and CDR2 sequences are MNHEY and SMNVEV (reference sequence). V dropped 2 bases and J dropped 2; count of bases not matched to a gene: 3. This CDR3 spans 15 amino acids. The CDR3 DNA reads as TGTGCCAGCAGTTTAGCTAGCGGGCTCACAGATACGCAGTATTTT. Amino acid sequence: CASSLASGLTDTQYF.

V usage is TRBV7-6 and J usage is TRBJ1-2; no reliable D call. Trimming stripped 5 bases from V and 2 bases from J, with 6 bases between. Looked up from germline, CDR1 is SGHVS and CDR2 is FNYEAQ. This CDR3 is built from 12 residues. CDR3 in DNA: TGTGCCAGCAGCCCCGGCAACTATGGCTACACCTTC. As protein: CASSPGNYGYTF.

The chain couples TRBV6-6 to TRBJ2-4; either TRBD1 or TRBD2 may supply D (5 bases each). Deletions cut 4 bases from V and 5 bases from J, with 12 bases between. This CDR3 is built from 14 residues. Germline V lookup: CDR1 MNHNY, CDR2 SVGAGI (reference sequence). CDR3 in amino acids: CASSSPGRQNIQYF. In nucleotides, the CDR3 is TGTGCCAGCAGTTCCCCGGGACGGCAAAACATTCAGTACTTC.

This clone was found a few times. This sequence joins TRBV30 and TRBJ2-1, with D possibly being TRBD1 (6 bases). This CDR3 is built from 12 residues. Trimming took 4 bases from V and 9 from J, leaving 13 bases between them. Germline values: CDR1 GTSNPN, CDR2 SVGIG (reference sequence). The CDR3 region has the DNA TGTGCCTGGACCCGACAGGTTTCTGAGCAGTTCTTC. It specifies CAWTRQVSEQFF. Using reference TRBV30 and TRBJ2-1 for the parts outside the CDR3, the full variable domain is SQTIHQWPATLVQPVGSPLSLECTVEGTSNPNLYWYRQAAGRGLQLLFYSVGIGQISSEVPQNLSASRPQDRQFILSSKKLLLSDSGFYLCAWTRQVSEQFFGPGTRLTVL.